This TCR beta chain was captured in a study of cytomegalovirus exposure and HLA in healthy donors. Study details: HLA-typed donors were the source of approximately 88 million unique TCRs, which an early data release held.

The CDR3 runs to 14 residues. The V and J ends lost 3 bases and 0 bases respectively, with 6 bases between them. Germline V gene data show CDR1 as LNHDA and CDR2 as SQIVND (reference sequence). The PCR used 60 Vbeta and 13 Jbeta primers. Assay used: immunoSEQ multiplex PCR; TCRdb lists only in-frame clones, some missing. This sample yields fewer than 250,000 clones, of which over 80% are seen a single time; about 9.4% belongs to the top ten. Broader study findings: The study listed roughly 150 cytomegalovirus-associated TCR beta chains. For TCR beta chains, V- and J-gene trimming was later linked to a missense DCLRE1C variant. It has been reported that TCR beta sequences accurately predicted the HLA-A and HLA-B alleles of most subjects.

The sample holds a few counts of this clone. Its target is not known. The sample has other DNA sequences that encode this CDR3 too. The chain combines TRBV19 with TRBJ1-3, with D hard to call. The sequenced sample consisted of PBMCs. This receptor was identified in a woman aged 50 to 65 in good health and CMV-seropositive. CDR3 region: CASSIVSSGNTIYF. In DNA form, the CDR3 reads TGTGCCAGTAGTATCGTCAGCTCTGGAAACACCATATATTTT. Filled out from reference TRBV19 and TRBJ1-3, the complete variable domain reads DGGITQSPKYLFRKEGQNVTLSCEQNLNHDAMYWYRQDPGQGLRLIYYSQIVNDFQKGDIAEGYSVSREKKESFPLTVTSAQKNPTAFYLCASSIVSSGNTIYFGEGSWLTVV.